The clone carrying this TCR beta chain appeared once. Its antigen remains unknown. Other DNA sequences of this sample code for an identical CDR3. Sequencing was performed with immunoSEQ multiplex PCR; in TCRdb, only in-frame clones are kept and a portion is missing. This repertoire shows 2 million to 2.5 million clones, 85% to 95% found once; its top ten account for 0.35% to 0.45%. Per germline, CDR1 MGHDK and CDR2 SYGVNS. The CDR3 contains 13 residues. V gave up 9 bases and J gave up 2 bases; unmatched junction bases: 2. The source of the sample is a study of shared clonotypes between healthy human individuals. Study findings and constraints: Even with large depth, rarefaction showed that sorted-subset sequencing was incomplete.

This TCR was recovered from a man younger than 30 in good health. Some clones in this sample may be carry-over from other donors' samples. Sequenced: naive CD4+ T cells from PBMCs. Described subset: CD45RA+ positively selected. V is TRBV25-1 and J is TRBJ2-7, with 12 bases identical to TRBD2. The CDR3 region has the DNA TGTGCCAGTAGGACTAGCGGGACCTACGAGCAGTACTTC. It yields the protein CASRTSGTYEQYF.